This T cell receptor beta chain was documented in a study of identical twins. This clonotype was counted a few times. The antigen is undetermined. The study's findings and limits: It was cross-sectional statistical analysis, not following the same donors, that the conclusions relied on. Twins showed weaker excess sharing in their beta out-of-frame sequences. Models came in too low on out-of-frame TCR alpha sharing in monozygotic twins.

Trimming pared 7 bases from V and 2 bases from J, leaving 13 bases between. This CDR3 is built from 14 residues. The germline gives CDR1 MNHNS, CDR2 SASEGT. TCRdb itself ran the 5' RACE reads through MiXCR, one entry per CDR3 protein. The sample has roughly 250,000 distinct CDR3 sequences, about 14% seen once; the top ten hold 8.8%. The chain couples TRBV6-1 to TRBJ2-3; maybe TRBD1 (6 bases). Sequencing input: memory (CD45RO+) T cells sorted from blood. This clonotype originated in a woman younger than 35 in good health. The chain's CDR3 is CASKRTASTDTQYF. The CDR3 DNA follows: TGTGCCAGCAAACGGACAGCCTCCACAGATACGCAGTATTTT.